This entry lists 14 T cell receptor beta chains sequenced from one sample in a study of T cells in localized non-small cell lung cancer. Profiling relied on immunoSEQ multiplex PCR, and the TCRdb table lists in-frame clones only, not all of them. The table lists tens of thousands of clones, about 83% of them singletons. The source was peripheral blood, collected before any cancer treatment. These receptors were obtained from a female donor of 60 years or more with stage I lung adenocarcinoma.

This clone has only a few counts. This chain connects TRBV18 to TRBJ2-2, with D perhaps matching TRBD1 (6 bases). The length of the CDR3 is 16 residues. CDR1 KGHSH and CDR2 LQKENI come from the germline V gene. V was pared by 6 bases and J by 2 bases, with 16 bases between. CDR3 DNA: TGTGCCAGCTCGCCGAGTCAGGGGCGAAACACCGGGGAGCTGTTTTTT. Translating gives CASSPSQGRNTGELFF.

This clone was detected once. The rearrangement uses TRBV5-4 and TRBJ1-1, with 7 bases matching TRBD1. The CDR3 is 17 residues long. Per germline, CDR1 SGHNT and CDR2 YYREEE (reference sequence). The trim removed 4 bases at V and 3 bases at J, leaving 15 bases unmatched. This CDR3 reads CASSLGQPSHRDTEAFF. In DNA form, the CDR3 reads TGTGCCAGCAGCCTGGGACAGCCATCTCATAGGGACACTGAAGCTTTCTTT.

V is TRBV5-1 and J is TRBJ1-1; D unclear. The germline V gene has CDR1 SGHRS and CDR2 YFSETQ. The CDR3 covers 13 residues. The V end lost 0 bases, the J end lost 1 base, and 4 bases lay between the germline ends. The CDR3 bases are TGCGCCAGCAGCTTGGATCAGAACACTGAAGCTTTCTTT. This translates into CASSLDQNTEAFF.

The rearrangement joins TRBV5-5 to TRBJ2-5; tentatively, D is TRBD1 (6 bases). Germline V gene lookup returns CDR1 SGHKS and CDR2 YYEKEE (reference sequence). The CDR3 runs to 14 residues. Trimming pared 3 bases from V and 1 base from J, leaving 10 bases between. In DNA form, the CDR3 reads TGTGCCAGCAGCTGGTGGACAGCCCAAGAGACCCAGTACTTC. Translation gives CASSWWTAQETQYF.

The rearrangement links TRBV15 to TRBJ2-2; D uncertain. Germline V CDR1 and CDR2: LNHNV, YYDKDF (reference sequence). The CDR3 is 13 residues long. The ends were cut back, 1 base at V and 4 bases at J, with 4 bases in the middle. The CDR3 protein is CATSRVVTGELFF. For the CDR3, the DNA is TGTGCCACCAGCAGAGTCGTCACCGGGGAGCTGTTTTTT. Combining the CDR3 with reference TRBV15 and TRBJ2-2 gives the whole variable domain DAMVIQNPRYQVTQFGKPVTLSCSQTLNHNVMYWYQQKSSQAPKLLFHYYDKDFNNEADTPDNFQSRRPNTSFCFLDIRSPGLGDTAMYLCATSRVVTGELFFGEGSRLTVL.

The V and J genes are TRBV18 and TRBJ2-7; no clear D. Deletions cut 2 bases from V and 0 bases from J, with 8 bases between. The CDR3 contains 14 residues. Per the germline V gene, CDR1 is KGHSH and CDR2 is LQKENI. In DNA, the CDR3 is TGTGCCAGCTCACCATCGTCAGACTCCTACGAGCAGTACTTC. It encodes CASSPSSDSYEQYF.

V and J are TRBV7-3 and TRBJ1-6; unclear D gene. Germline assignment: CDR1 SGHTA and CDR2 FQGTGA. Trimming shortened V by 2 bases and J by 12 bases, and 8 bases separated the two germline ends. The CDR3 is made up of 12 amino acids. The CDR3 loop reads CASSLPPGPLHF. Here the CDR3 DNA reads TGTGCCAGCAGCTTACCCCCCGGACCCCTCCACTTT.

The V gene is TRBV23-1, the J gene TRBJ1-2; weak D call: TRBD1 (5 bases). TRBV23-1 belongs to the ORF category, with a function that is uncertain. The V end was cut by 2 bases, the J end by 6 bases, with 13 bases between. This CDR3 has 14 amino acids. The CDR3 sequence: CASSQMTEKDGYTF. CDR3 nucleotides: TGCGCCAGCAGTCAAATGACAGAAAAGGATGGCTACACCTTC.

This clone was seen a handful of times. This chain connects TRBV5-1 to TRBJ2-1; TRBD2 is a possible D gene (5 bases). V gave up 0 bases and J gave up 8 bases, with 12 bases separating them. The CDR3 extends over 14 amino acids. Germline CDR1 SGHRS, CDR2 YFSETQ. DNA of the CDR3: TGCGCCAGCAGCTTGGGGGGAGTGCGGGATGAGCAGTTCTTC. Amino acids: CASSLGGVRDEQFF.

This clone has a handful of counts. The rearrangement links TRBV18 to TRBJ1-3; TRBD1 aligns across 7 bases. Unmatched junction bases numbered 4, after V lost 5 bases and J lost 0 bases. The germline V gene has CDR1 KGHSH and CDR2 LQKENI. The CDR3 runs 15 residues. This CDR3 is CASSRGQNSGNTIYF. The CDR3 DNA is TGTGCCAGCTCAAGGGGACAGAACTCTGGAAACACCATATATTTT.

This chain uses TRBV19 with TRBJ1-3, with D unresolved. V was trimmed by 0 bases and J by 0 bases, leaving 6 bases between them. The CDR3 extends over 15 amino acids. Germline V gene lookup returns CDR1 LNHDA and CDR2 SQIVND (reference sequence). Written as DNA, the CDR3 is TGTGCCAGTAGTATAGATGAATACTCTGGAAACACCATATATTTT. Its protein product is CASSIDEYSGNTIYF.

The chain carries TRBV5-4 and TRBJ1-1, with TRBD1 matching 7 bases. The CDR3 covers 15 residues. The trim removed 4 bases at V and 0 bases at J, leaving 6 bases unmatched. Germline CDR1 is SGHNT and CDR2 is YYREEE (reference sequence). CDR3 sequence reads: CASSARQGLNTEAFF. In DNA, the CDR3 is TGTGCCAGCAGCGCCAGACAGGGTTTGAACACTGAAGCTTTCTTT.

There are a few counts of this clone. The rearrangement joins TRBV5-1 to TRBJ1-2; 7 nucleotides agree with TRBD1. CDR1 and CDR2 (germline): SGHRS, YFSETQ. The CDR3 is made up of 12 amino acids. V was pared by 2 bases and J by 8 bases, with 3 bases of the junction left unmatched. CDR3: CASSFTGEGYTF. CDR3 coding DNA: TGCGCCAGCAGCTTTACAGGGGAAGGCTACACCTTC.

This chain links TRBV19 with TRBJ2-7; 10 bases map to TRBD1. J gave up 4 bases and V 5 bases, and 5 bases lay outside the gene matches. CDR1 is LNHDA and CDR2 is SQIVND in the germline V gene (reference sequence). This CDR3 has 14 residues. The DNA of the CDR3 is TGTGCCAGTAGTCTGACAGGGGGCAGGTACGAGCAGTACTTC. Protein product: CASSLTGGRYEQYF.